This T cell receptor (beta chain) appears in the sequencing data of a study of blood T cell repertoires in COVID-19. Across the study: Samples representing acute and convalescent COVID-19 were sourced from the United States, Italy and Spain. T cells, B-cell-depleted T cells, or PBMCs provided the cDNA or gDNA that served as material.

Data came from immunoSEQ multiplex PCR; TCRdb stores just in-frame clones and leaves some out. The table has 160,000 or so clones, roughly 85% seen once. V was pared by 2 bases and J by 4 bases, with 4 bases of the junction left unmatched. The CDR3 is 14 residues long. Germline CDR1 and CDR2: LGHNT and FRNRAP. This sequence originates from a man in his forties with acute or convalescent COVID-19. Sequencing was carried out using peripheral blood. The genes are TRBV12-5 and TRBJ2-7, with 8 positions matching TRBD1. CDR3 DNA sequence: TGTGCTAGTGGTTTGCCCAGGGGGCAGTACGAGCAGTACTTC. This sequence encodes CASGLPRGQYEQYF.